The next 5 T cell receptor beta chains were all read from a single sample in a study of CD8 T cells in Susac syndrome (dated by TCRdb to the late 2010s). Libraries were constructed by the immunoSEQ multiplex PCR assay. RNA was extracted using the RNeasy kit, and roughly 0.45 to 1 microgram was reverse transcribed with random hexamers. Using fastp trimming at Q25 and MiXCR clonotype assembly, TCRdb reanalyzed the public sequencing data and kept in-frame beta chains. When rows share a CDR3 protein, they turn into one entry using the most common DNA and genes. This sample lists roughly 200,000 distinct CDR3 sequences; more than 85% were detected once. Of the sample, around 0.079% falls within the top ten clones. The material sequenced was CD4+ T cells from PBMCs. Receptors originate from a human donor with Susac syndrome.

J is TRBJ1-3 and V is TRBV15; D gene unclear. V shed 0 bases and J shed 0 bases, with 6 bases lying between them. This CDR3 comprises 15 residues. Germline loops: CDR1 LNHNV, CDR2 YYDKDF (reference sequence). CDR3 sequence reads: CATSRDQFSGNTIYF. CDR3 bases: TGTGCCACCAGCAGAGATCAATTCTCTGGAAACACCATATATTTT.

V gene TRBV7-2 combines with J gene TRBJ2-2, with 7 bases fitting TRBD1. This CDR3 contains 15 residues. The germline V gene has CDR1 SGHTA and CDR2 FQGNSA. The ends lost 5 bases at V and 1 base at J; junction bases unmatched: 4. CDR3: CASSPWTGNTGELFF. CDR3 coding DNA: TGTGCCAGCAGCCCTTGGACAGGGAACACCGGGGAGCTGTTTTTT.

This rearrangement joins TRBV4-1 to TRBJ1-5; no clear D. V was trimmed by 2 bases and J by 4 bases, leaving 15 bases between them. The CDR3 runs to 16 residues. The germline V gene has CDR1 MGHRA and CDR2 YSYEKL. The CDR3: CASSQPRGGHNQPQHF. CDR3 bases: TGCGCCAGCAGCCAACCCCGTGGAGGGCATAATCAGCCCCAGCATTTT.

V usage is TRBV20-1 and J usage is TRBJ1-2, with 8 bases identical to TRBD1. The CDR3 runs 12 residues. Germline lookup yields CDR1 DFQATT and CDR2 SNEGSKA (reference sequence). For the CDR3, the DNA is TGCAGAGGCGGACAGGGTGATAGTGGCTACACCTTC. This translates into CRGGQGDSGYTF.

The chain carries TRBV10-3 and TRBJ1-1; unclear D gene. Germline V gene data show CDR1 as ENHRY and CDR2 as SYGVKD. This CDR3 region has 16 residues. The ends were cut back, 3 bases at V and 2 bases at J, with 16 bases in the middle. CDR3 amino acids: CAISDGPRPSNTEAFF. The DNA of the CDR3 is TGTGCCATCAGTGACGGTCCAAGGCCGAGCAACACTGAAGCTTTCTTT.